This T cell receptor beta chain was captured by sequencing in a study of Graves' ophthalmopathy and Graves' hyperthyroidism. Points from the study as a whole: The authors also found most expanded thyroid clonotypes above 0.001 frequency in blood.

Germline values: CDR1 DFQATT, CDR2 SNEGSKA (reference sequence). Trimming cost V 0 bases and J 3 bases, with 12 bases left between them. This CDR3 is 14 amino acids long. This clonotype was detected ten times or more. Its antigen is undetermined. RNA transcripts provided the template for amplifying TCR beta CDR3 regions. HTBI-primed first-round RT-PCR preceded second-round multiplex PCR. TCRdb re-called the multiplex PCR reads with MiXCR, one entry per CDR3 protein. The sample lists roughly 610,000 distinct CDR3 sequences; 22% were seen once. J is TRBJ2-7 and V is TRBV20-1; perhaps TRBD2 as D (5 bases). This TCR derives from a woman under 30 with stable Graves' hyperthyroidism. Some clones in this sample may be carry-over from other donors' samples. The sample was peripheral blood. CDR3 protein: CSAREDLEVYEQYF. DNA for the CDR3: TGCAGTGCTAGAGAGGACCTGGAGGTCTACGAGCAGTACTTC.